This T cell receptor beta chain came from a study of cytotoxic CD8 clonotypes in ibrutinib-treated CLL. Study-level findings and limits: Clonality (at baseline) was higher than in age-matched healthy donors and tracked circulating CD8+ T-cell counts. Clonality grew at ibrutinib response; at progression, it decreased back toward baseline.

Concerning this clone: Antigen: not known.

J was trimmed by 0 bases and V by 1 base; bases with no gene match: 10. The length of the CDR3 is 18 residues. The germline V gene encodes CDR1 SEHNR and CDR2 FQNEAQ (reference sequence). This table comes from immunoSEQ multiplex PCR, and its TCRdb copy is limited to in-frame clones, with some not included. The table records hundreds of thousands of clones, 60% to 75% of them present only once. The starting material was PBMCs, obtained after 24 months of ibrutinib treatment. The receptor was derived from a human donor with chronic lymphocytic leukemia. The chain uses TRBV7-9 and TRBJ2-7; the match to TRBD1 covers 9 bases. The CDR3 sequence is CASSLGDRVILPSYEQYF. CDR3 in DNA: TGTGCCAGCAGCTTAGGGGACAGGGTAATCTTGCCCTCCTACGAGCAGTACTTC.